Listed below are T cell receptor beta chains from one sample, sequenced in a study of blood T cell repertoires in COVID-19. Clones were sequenced by immunoSEQ multiplex PCR, and TCRdb holds only the in-frame ones, with some missing. The sample lists hundreds of thousands of clones, about nine tenths occurring once. The sample was peripheral blood. The receptors originated from a man between 60 and 75 years old who had recovered from COVID-19. CDR3s include the opening cysteine and the closing phenylalanine or tryptophan. D genes are given only for firm matches. Clone size appears in some rows only: once, few, many, or a class for an expanded clone.

. | TRBJ1-2 | . | TRBV5-1 | CASSRAGDNYGYTF | TGCGCCAGCAGCAGGGCGGGAGATAACTATGGCTACACCTTC
. | TRBJ1-2 | . | TRBV9 | CASSVEWGGGYGYTF | TGTGCCAGCAGCGTAGAGTGGGGGGGCGGATATGGCTACACCTTC
TRBD1 | TRBJ1-2 | . | TRBV5-1 | CASSFPVRDRSNYGYTF | TGCGCCAGCAGCTTCCCTGTCCGGGACAGATCTAACTATGGCTACACCTTC
TRBD1 | TRBJ1-6 | few | TRBV27 | CASSPSYLVTGSSPLHF | TGTGCCAGCAGTCCGAGTTACCTTGTGACAGGGAGTTCACCCCTCCACTTT
TRBD1 | TRBJ1-1 | . | TRBV30 | CAWSPRGHRGHTEAFF | TGTGCCTGGAGTCCAAGGGGCCACAGGGGCCACACTGAAGCTTTCTTT
TRBD1 | TRBJ1-1 | . | TRBV10-3 | CAISGGDRLNTEAFF | TGTGCCATCAGTGGGGGGGACAGGTTGAACACTGAAGCTTTCTTT
TRBD1 | TRBJ1-1 | . | TRBV19 | CASATGGTEAFF | TGTGCCAGCGCCACAGGGGGCACTGAAGCTTTCTTT
TRBD1 | TRBJ2-7 | . | TRBV5-8 | CASSFRGLRSSQYF | TGTGCCAGCAGCTTCAGGGGGCTAAGGTCGTCGCAGTACTTC
TRBD2 | TRBJ2-2 | . | TRBV11-2 | CASSLQAGANTGELFF | TGTGCCAGCAGCTTACAAGCGGGGGCGAACACCGGGGAGCTGTTTTTT
. | TRBJ2-5 | . | TRBV20-1 | CTTRQGETQYF | TGCACCACCCGGCAGGGTGAGACCCAGTACTTC
. | TRBJ1-1 | few | TRBV2 | CASRPGPGGTEAFF | TGTGCCAGCAGACCAGGGCCAGGAGGGACTGAAGCTTTCTTT
. | TRBJ2-2 | . | TRBV5-8 | CASSPGNPPLKLNTGELFF | TGTGCCAGCAGCCCGGGGAATCCGCCCCTTAAACTTAACACCGGGGAGCTGTTTTTT
TRBD2 | TRBJ2-1 | . | TRBV6-5 | CASSFSGGLRNEQFF | TGTGCCAGCAGTTTTAGCGGGGGCCTTAGGAATGAGCAGTTCTTC
. | TRBJ1-1 | . | TRBV7-9 | CASSLPGVNTEAFF | TGTGCCAGCAGCTTACCAGGGGTGAACACTGAAGCTTTCTTT
TRBD1 | TRBJ2-5 | . | TRBV7-6 | CASSSTPQGAVETQYF | TGTGCCAGCAGCTCGACCCCGCAGGGGGCCGTTGAGACCCAGTACTTC
. | TRBJ2-3 | once | TRBV7-2 | CASSSSGLGTDTQYF | TGTGCCAGCAGCTCCAGCGGGCTAGGCACAGATACGCAGTATTTT
. | TRBJ1-1 | . | TRBV9 | CASSGTANTEAFF | TGTGCCAGCAGCGGTACAGCGAACACTGAAGCTTTCTTT
TRBD2 | TRBJ2-5 | once | TRBV6-2/TRBV6-3 | CASSYHQLRASGAPGGETQYF | TGTGCCAGCAGTTACCACCAACTAAGGGCTAGCGGGGCACCGGGGGGGGAGACCCAGTACTTC
TRBD2 | TRBJ2-5 | . | TRBV24-1 | CATSDSTSRETQYF | TGTGCCACCAGTGATTCGACTAGCCGTGAGACCCAGTACTTC
TRBD1 | TRBJ2-1 | . | TRBV7-9 | CASSAPQGGSYNEQFF | TGTGCCAGCAGCGCACCACAGGGGGGCTCCTACAATGAGCAGTTCTTC
TRBD1 | TRBJ2-1 | . | TRBV6-5 | CAWGRTGWFDEQFF | TGTGCCTGGGGTCGGACAGGGTGGTTCGATGAGCAGTTCTTC
TRBD1 | TRBJ2-1 | . | TRBV5-6 | CASSPDRGRYEQFF | TGTGCCAGCAGCCCCGACAGGGGCCGCTATGAGCAGTTCTTC
TRBD1 | TRBJ1-2 | . | TRBV6-5 | CASRVRGQQYGYTF | TGTGCCAGCAGAGTGAGGGGACAGCAATATGGCTACACCTTC
. | TRBJ2-3 | . | TRBV6-5 | CASTLGGQSDTQYF | TGTGCCAGCACCCTGGGCGGACAGTCTGATACGCAGTATTTT
. | TRBJ2-5 | once | TRBV19 | CASSIVAAGQETQYF | TGTGCCAGTAGTATAGTTGCGGCGGGGCAAGAGACCCAGTACTTC
TRBD1 | TRBJ2-2 | . | TRBV19 | CASSIPRGRDTGELFF | TGTGCCAGTAGTATTCCTAGGGGGCGTGACACCGGGGAGCTGTTTTTT
. | TRBJ2-1 | . | TRBV15 | CATSSLQSYEQFF | TGTGCCACCAGCAGTCTGCAGTCGTATGAGCAGTTCTTC
. | TRBJ2-7 | once | TRBV10-3 | CAISAAGYTSSYEQYF | TGTGCCATCAGTGCAGCGGGTTATACTAGCTCCTACGAGCAGTACTTC
. | TRBJ1-1 | . | TRBV5-1 | CASSNTGNTEAFF | TGCGCCAGCAGCAACACGGGGAACACTGAAGCTTTCTTT
TRBD1 | TRBJ1-3 | . | TRBV7-9 | CASSAGTGTGNTIYF | TGTGCCAGCAGCGCTGGGACAGGGACTGGAAACACCATATATTTT
. | TRBJ1-1 | . | TRBV9 | CASSVAGGYTEAFF | TGTGCCAGCAGCGTAGCCGGCGGCTACACTGAAGCTTTCTTT
TRBD1 | TRBJ2-3 | . | TRBV27 | CASSLDRAGTDTQYF | TGTGCCAGCAGCCTCGACAGGGCAGGAACAGATACGCAGTATTTT
. | TRBJ2-3 | . | TRBV6-6 | CASATGVLDTQYF | TGTGCCAGCGCAACGGGGGTGCTGGATACGCAGTATTTT
. | TRBJ1-6 | few | TRBV24-1 | CATKDSYNSPLHF | TGTGCCACCAAGGACAGCTATAATTCACCCCTCCACTTT
. | TRBJ1-5 | few | TRBV6-6 | CASSSYNQPQHF | TGTGCCAGCAGCTCTTACAATCAGCCCCAGCATTTT
. | TRBJ2-2 | once | TRBV19 | CASSSGGASGELFF | TGTGCCAGTAGTAGTGGGGGCGCGTCCGGGGAGCTGTTTTTT
. | TRBJ1-6 | . | TRBV3-1/TRBV3-2 | CASSQVGKYNSPLHF | TGTGCCAGCAGCCAAGTCGGGAAATATAATTCACCCCTCCACTTT
TRBD1 | TRBJ2-5 | . | TRBV29-1 | CSVGVTGFQETQYF | TGCAGCGTCGGGGTGACAGGGTTCCAAGAGACCCAGTACTTC
TRBD2 | TRBJ2-1 | once | TRBV13 | CASSLYSGVYNEQFF | TGTGCCAGCAGCTTATATAGCGGGGTCTACAATGAGCAGTTCTTC
. | TRBJ1-1 | . | TRBV15 | CATSRVGGIQLSF | TGTGCCACCAGCAGAGTAGGAGGGATTCAACTTTCTTTT
TRBD2 | TRBJ2-1 | once | TRBV18 | CASSWTSGVEGSYNEQFF | TGTGCCAGCTCATGGACTAGCGGGGTCGAAGGCTCCTACAATGAGCAGTTCTTC